These T cell receptor beta chains were read from a single sample in a study of T cells after yellow fever vaccination. Each CDR3 protein gets one entry after TCRdb re-called the 5' RACE reads with MiXCR. Of hundreds of thousands of distinct CDR3 sequences in the sample, around 6.4% were seen once. The sample consisted of PBMCs, taken 5 days after the yellow fever booster vaccination. Receptor source: a man between 25 and 39 years old who received the YFV17D yellow fever vaccine. The CDR3 runs from the conserved cysteine through the conserved F or W. D genes are given only for firm matches. Size is stated for part of the rows, as once, few or many counts, or as a class when the clone is expanded.

CDR3nt	CDR3aa	abundance	v_gene	j_gene	d_gene
TGTGCCAGCAGCTTGGGGTATGCCACTGAAGCTTTCTTT	CASSLGYATEAFF	many	TRBV7-2	TRBJ1-1	.
TGTGCCAGCAGCCCAGACCCCATCGGAGAGACCCAGTACTTC	CASSPDPIGETQYF	few	TRBV11-2	TRBJ2-5	.
TGCGCCAGCAGCAAGAACACCGGGGAGCTGTTTTTT	CASSKNTGELFF	many	TRBV5-1	TRBJ2-2	.
TGTGCCATCAGGGACCGGGAGCAGTTCTTC	CAIRDREQFF	.	TRBV10-3	TRBJ2-1	.
TGTGCCAGTAGTAGACAGACGGGACCCTACGAGCAGTACTTC	CASSRQTGPYEQYF	.	TRBV19	TRBJ2-7	.
TGTGCCAGCAGTCTCGGCAGTGTCCGGGAGCTGTTTTTT	CASSLGSVRELFF	few	TRBV12-3/TRBV12-4	TRBJ2-2	.
TGCAGTGCTAGAGTCTTAGCGGGAGGGCCTGCTCATGAGCAGTTCTTC	CSARVLAGGPAHEQFF	many	TRBV20-1	TRBJ2-1	TRBD2
TGTGCCAGCAGTGTTGGCGTCTCGACAGAACGCCCCTACGAGCAGTACTTC	CASSVGVSTERPYEQYF	.	TRBV2	TRBJ2-7	.
TGTGCCAGCAGCACAGGGACTAGCGGGGTAGGAGGGAATGAGCAGTTCTTC	CASSTGTSGVGGNEQFF	many	TRBV7-8	TRBJ2-1	TRBD2
TGCGCCAGCAGCTTGGCGGGAGGCGTTGAGACCCAGTACTTC	CASSLAGGVETQYF	many	TRBV5-1	TRBJ2-5	TRBD2